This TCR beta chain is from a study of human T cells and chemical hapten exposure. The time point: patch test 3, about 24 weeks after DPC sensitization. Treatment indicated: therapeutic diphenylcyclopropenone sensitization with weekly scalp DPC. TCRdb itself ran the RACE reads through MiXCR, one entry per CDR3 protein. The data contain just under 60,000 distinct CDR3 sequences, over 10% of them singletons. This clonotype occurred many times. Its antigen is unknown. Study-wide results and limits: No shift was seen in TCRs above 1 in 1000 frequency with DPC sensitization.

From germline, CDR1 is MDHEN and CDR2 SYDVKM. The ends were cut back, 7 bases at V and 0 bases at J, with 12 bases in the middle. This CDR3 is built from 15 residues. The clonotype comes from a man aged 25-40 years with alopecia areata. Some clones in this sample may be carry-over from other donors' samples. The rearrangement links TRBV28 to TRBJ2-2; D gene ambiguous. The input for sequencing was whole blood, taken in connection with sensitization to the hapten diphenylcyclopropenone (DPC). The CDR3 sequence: CASTTASANTGELFF. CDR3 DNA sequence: TGTGCCAGCACTACAGCCTCCGCGAACACCGGGGAGCTGTTTTTT.